One T cell receptor beta chain is described in this entry. Its antigen has not been determined. No much larger clonotype is one base removed from it; base qualities were not supplied. Collaborating institutions collected whole blood in K2EDTA tubes following their own protocols. For TCRbeta analysis, collaborators shipped samples in one of three forms: frozen whole blood, isolated PBMCs, or DNA extracted from either of those sample types. V and J are truncated by 3 bases and 7 bases respectively, leaving an intervening sequence of 6 bases. Looking up the germline V gene yields CDR1 SGHNT and CDR2 YENEEA. The CDR3 measures 12 amino acids from cysteine to phenylalanine. Just CDR3 DNA is preserved here, 36 bases in frame from base 1. The data were taken from a study of blood T cell repertoires in COVID-19 (dated by TCRdb to between 2020 and 2021). A note on the overall study: The collaborator samples originated in the United States, Italy and Spain and spanned the acute and convalescent phases of COVID-19. The prospective study material was composed of cDNA or gDNA derived from T cells, B-cell-depleted T cells, or PBMCs. The dataset comprised deeply sampled blood TCRbeta repertoires from subjects exposed to, actively infected with, or recovered from COVID-19. A freely available public database, intended as a resource for researchers studying the immune response to SARS-CoV-2, is where the repertoires were released. Samples were obtained from the ongoing ImmuneRACE study (first 160 participants) and from over 1,000 subjects provided by 6 global collaborators. The sample metadata nearly always contained a de-identified subject ID, COVID-19 status, age in years and sex. Where available, HLA class I and class II types were taken from metadata supplied by the sample provider and were not determined by assay-based typing.

TCRbeta CDR3 regions were amplified from genomic DNA by means of the immunoSEQ Assay, a bias-controlled multiplex PCR. The original pipeline was this. The number of nucleated cells in each sample was estimated from the amplification of reference gene primers within the assay. To quantify the absolute abundance of each unique TCRbeta CDR3 rearrangement, sequence reads were collapsed and filtered. For each sample, productive Simpson clonality was calculated as the square root of Simpson's diversity index over productive rearrangements. Not all clones reach the TCRdb copy of this immuneACCESS table, which keeps in-frame sequences only. Checked studies attribute under half of the gap to unresolved V genes and leave the rest unexplained. That table gives V, J and clone size, and the DNA gave D and trimming. The sample table lists 160,000 or so clones, roughly 74% of them with a count of one. The top ten constitute around 13% of the sample.

What the authors observed across the whole study: The amount of clinical and demographic metadata varied by source and participant and was provided uncurated.

This sequence originates from an elderly woman with acute or convalescent COVID-19. The sample consisted of peripheral blood. Recombination linked TRBV11-3 to TRBJ2-2, with the D gene uncertain. The CDR3 reads as follows: CASSFSFGELFF. The nucleotide sequence reads TGTGCCAGCAGCTTCTCTTTCGGGGAGCTGTTTTTT.